This entry concerns a single T cell receptor (beta chain). Antigen: not known. A read error is possible here, since a much larger clone lies one base away. This sample was taken from a study of Graves' ophthalmopathy and Graves' hyperthyroidism. Investigators amplified TCR beta CDR3 regions from RNA transcripts. HTBI primers primed a first-round RT-PCR, and a second-round multiplex PCR followed. TCRdb reprocessed the multiplex PCR reads via MiXCR and lists one record per CDR3 protein. This repertoire shows hundreds of thousands of distinct CDR3 sequences, under 25% found once; its top ten account for 3%. V shed 4 bases and J shed 8 bases, with 11 bases lying between them. There are 12 residues in the CDR3. Germline-derived CDR1 and CDR2 are SNHLY and FYNNEI. Study results and caveats: Also, most clonotypes expanded in the thyroid above 0.001 frequency appeared in blood.

The chain combines TRBV2 with TRBJ2-5, with D perhaps TRBD2 (5 bases). Sequencing was done on a sample of peripheral blood. The receptor was derived from a woman aged 18 to 35 with stable Graves' hyperthyroidism. The DNA of the CDR3 is TGTGCCAGCAGTGTTTTGGGAGATACCCAGTACTTC. It yields the protein CASSVLGDTQYF.